This T cell receptor beta chain came from a study of cytomegalovirus exposure and HLA in healthy donors. Study background: In a later analysis, it was reported that the 110 or so validation repertoires had been produced on the same platform as the 500 to 850 repertoires belonging to the first cohort. Whole-study results and caveats: Among TCR beta chains, those listed as cytomegalovirus-associated numbered fewer than 200. Three CMV-associated chains proved CMV antigen-specific in vitro. In the 120 validation repertoires, just under 95% of cluster scores exceeded 0, per a later analysis.

Measured with immunoSEQ multiplex PCR; TCRdb has only the in-frame clones, and not every one. The profile shows 120,000 to 150,000 clones, roughly 90% of them singletons. V shed 4 bases and J shed 1 base, with 17 bases lying between them. The length of the CDR3 is 16 residues. Germline V gene lookup returns CDR1 SGHRS and CDR2 YFSETQ. On this clone: The antigen remains unidentified.

The chain is built from TRBV5-1 and TRBJ1-1; D might be TRBD1 (6 bases). Sequencing input: PBMCs. The clonotype was recovered from a man younger than 35 in good health and CMV-seronegative. DNA for the CDR3: TGCGCCAGCAGCCTCTTGCCAGGGGCGGCGAACACTGAAGCTTTCTTT. It codes for CASSLLPGAANTEAFF.